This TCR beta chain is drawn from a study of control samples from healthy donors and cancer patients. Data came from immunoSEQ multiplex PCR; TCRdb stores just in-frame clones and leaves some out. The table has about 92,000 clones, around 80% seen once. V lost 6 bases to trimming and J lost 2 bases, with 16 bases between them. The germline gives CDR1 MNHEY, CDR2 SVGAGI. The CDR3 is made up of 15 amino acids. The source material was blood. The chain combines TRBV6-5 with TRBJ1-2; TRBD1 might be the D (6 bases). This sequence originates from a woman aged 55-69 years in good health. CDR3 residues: CASSRGQLSNYGYTF. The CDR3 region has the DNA TGTGCCAGCAGCCGAGGACAGCTATCAAACTATGGCTACACCTTC.